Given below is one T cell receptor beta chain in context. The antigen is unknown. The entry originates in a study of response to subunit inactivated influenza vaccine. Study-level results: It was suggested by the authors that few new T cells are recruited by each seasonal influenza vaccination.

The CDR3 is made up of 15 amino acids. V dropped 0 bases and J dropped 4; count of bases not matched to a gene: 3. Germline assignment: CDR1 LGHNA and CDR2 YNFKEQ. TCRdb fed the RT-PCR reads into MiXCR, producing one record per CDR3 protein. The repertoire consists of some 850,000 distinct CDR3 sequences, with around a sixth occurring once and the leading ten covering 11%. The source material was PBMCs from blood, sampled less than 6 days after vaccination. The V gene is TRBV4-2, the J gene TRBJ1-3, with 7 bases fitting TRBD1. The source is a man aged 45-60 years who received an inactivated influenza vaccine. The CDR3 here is CASSQDRGGGNTIYF. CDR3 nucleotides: TGTGCCAGCAGCCAAGACAGAGGGGGCGGAAACACCATATATTTT.